The rows below give T cell receptor beta chains drawn from one sample of a study of identical twins. TCRdb analysed the 5' RACE reads with MiXCR anew, one entry per CDR3 protein. Here the sample spans 1.5 million or so distinct CDR3 sequences, 32% being singletons. The sequenced material came from cord blood. The receptors here all came from a newborn girl in good health. The CDR3 runs from the conserved cysteine through the conserved F or W. The order of the fields is J gene, V gene, clone size, D gene, CDR3 DNA, CDR3 protein. D genes are given only for firm matches. Size is stated for part of the rows, as once, few or many counts, or as a class when the clone is expanded.

TRBJ2-7 TRBV9 - TRBD1 TGTGCCAGCAGCGTAGCCCCGACAGGGGACGAGCAGTACTTC CASSVAPTGDEQYF
TRBJ1-1 TRBV20-1 - - TGCAGTGCTAGAGATCGGGGACGCGAAGCTTTCTTT CSARDRGREAFF
TRBJ2-7 TRBV12-3/TRBV12-4 few TRBD2 TGTGCCAGCAGTTTAGGGGCTAGCGGGTCGGTTTACGAGCAGTACTTC CASSLGASGSVYEQYF
TRBJ2-3 TRBV6-5 few TRBD2 TGTGCCAGCAGGCGGACTAGCGGGAGTATTACAGATACGCAGTATTTT CASRRTSGSITDTQYF
TRBJ1-2 TRBV2 - TRBD1 TGTGCCAGCAGTGAGACGGGACAGGGGGCAGACTATGGCTACACCTTC CASSETGQGADYGYTF
TRBJ1-4 TRBV28 few - TGTGCCAGCAGTTTCTGGACCGCCGGTGAAAAACTGTTTTTT CASSFWTAGEKLFF
TRBJ2-2 TRBV5-1 - - TGCGCCAGCAGCTTCCTAGTACGCGACCCCGGGGAGCTGTTTTTT CASSFLVRDPGELFF
TRBJ2-3 TRBV9 many - TGTGCCAGCAGCGTAGGTCGGTGGGCTAGCACAGATACGCAGTATTTT CASSVGRWASTDTQYF
TRBJ2-7 TRBV27 - - TGTGCCAGCAATTTATCGATGGGGGGTGACGAGCAGTACTTC CASNLSMGGDEQYF
TRBJ1-4 TRBV25-1 - TRBD1 TGTGCCAGCAGTGAATATAGCCCCTACAGGGGAAAACTGTTTTTT CASSEYSPYRGKLFF
TRBJ2-1 TRBV12-3/TRBV12-4 - - TGTGCCAGCAGTTTCGGGGGCGGAACCCATGAGCAGTTCTTC CASSFGGGTHEQFF
TRBJ1-2 TRBV19 - - TGTGCCAGTAGTATAGAGGCCCAGAGACCCAACTATGGCTACACCTTC CASSIEAQRPNYGYTF
TRBJ1-5 TRBV7-2 - - TGTGCCAGCAGCTCCTGGCTGGGTAATCAGCCCCAGCATTTT CASSSWLGNQPQHF
TRBJ2-7 TRBV10-3 - - TGTGCCATCAGTGAGTCAGGGACCGTGAAGCAGTACTTC CAISESGTVKQYF
TRBJ2-2 TRBV20-1 - TRBD2 TGCAGCGCTAGCGGATTTACTAGCGGGAGGGCCGAGACCGGGGAGCTGTTTTTT CSASGFTSGRAETGELFF
TRBJ2-1 TRBV25-1 few - TGTGCCAGCAGTGAGTCACAGGGCCCCAGCGGCGGCCCAGGATTCCGACCCAACAATGAGCAGTTCTTC CASSESQGPSGGPGFRPNNEQFF
TRBJ2-7 TRBV25-1 many - TGTGCCAGCATGGACGGACCCTACGAGCAGTACTTC CASMDGPYEQYF
TRBJ2-4 TRBV7-6 - - TGTGCCAGCAGCTTAGCGATGAGGGGACCCCCCCAAACCAAAAACATTCAGTACTTC CASSLAMRGPPQTKNIQYF
TRBJ2-7 TRBV5-1 few - TGCGCCAGCAGCTTGGACAGGGATCTTTGGGAGCAGTACTTC CASSLDRDLWEQYF
TRBJ1-5 TRBV29-1 - - TGCAGCGTTCTCAGGAATCAGCCCCAGCATTTT CSVLRNQPQHF
TRBJ2-3 TRBV11-2 - TRBD2 TGTGCCAGCAGCTTAGGTGGACTAGCGGGCACTAGCACAGATACGCAGTATTTT CASSLGGLAGTSTDTQYF
TRBJ2-6 TRBV19 - - TGTGCCAGTAGTATAAGAGGGTCTGGGGCCAACGTCCTGACTTTC CASSIRGSGANVLTF
TRBJ1-4 TRBV5-1 many TRBD1 TGCGCCAGCAGCGGCGGGACAGGGAATGAAAAACTGTTTTTT CASSGGTGNEKLFF
TRBJ1-5 TRBV29-1 few - TGCAGCGTTGCAAGCGATAGCAATCAGCCCCAGCATTTT CSVASDSNQPQHF
TRBJ1-1 TRBV12-3/TRBV12-4 - TRBD1 TGTGCCAGCAGTTTCCACAGGGGGCTGTGGACTGAAGCTTTCTTT CASSFHRGLWTEAFF
TRBJ2-7 TRBV6-1 once TRBD2 TGTGCCAGCAGTAGCGGGAGGGACCACGAGCAGTACTTC CASSSGRDHEQYF
TRBJ2-5 TRBV30 - TRBD2 TGTGCCTCCCTAGCAGCGGGGAGGGAGACCCAGTACTTC CASLAAGRETQYF
TRBJ1-2 TRBV20-1 few TRBD1 TGCAGTGCAAAACAGGGGGCACATGGCTACACCTTC CSAKQGAHGYTF
TRBJ1-5 TRBV2 - TRBD1 TGTGCCAGCAGCGCAGACAGGGGATCTCAGCCCCAGCATTTT CASSADRGSQPQHF
TRBJ1-5 TRBV20-1 once - TGCAGTGCTATATGGACAGGCAATCAGCCCCAGCATTTT CSAIWTGNQPQHF
TRBJ2-5 TRBV12-3/TRBV12-4 - - TGTGCCAGCAGCCGGCAGCGTCTTAGGGAGCAGTACTTC CASSRQRLREQYF
TRBJ2-5 TRBV7-2 - TRBD2 TGTGCCAGCAGCAGCCCGGGACTAGCGGGGGGGCAGGGTGAGACCCAGTACTTC CASSSPGLAGGQGETQYF
TRBJ2-2 TRBV18 few TRBD2 TGTGCCAGCTCACGGACTAGCGGGGCGAACACCGGGGAGCTGTTTTTT CASSRTSGANTGELFF
TRBJ2-7 TRBV28 - TRBD1 TGTGCCAGCAGTTTGCCAAACAGGGGGCGGCACGAGCAGTACTTC CASSLPNRGRHEQYF
TRBJ2-5 TRBV20-1 - TRBD1 TGCAGTGCTAGAGATATAGGACAGGGGGTATGGGAGACCCAGTACTTC CSARDIGQGVWETQYF
TRBJ1-5 TRBV20-1 - TRBD1 TGCAGTGCTAGAGATATCTTCGGACAGGGTCAGCCCCAGCATTTT CSARDIFGQGQPQHF
TRBJ2-1 TRBV3-1 few - TGTGCCAGCAGCCAAGATTTCACTACCCACAATGAGCAGTTCTTC CASSQDFTTHNEQFF
TRBJ2-4 TRBV2 - - TGTGCCAGCACAGGTCAAAACATTCAGTACTTC CASTGQNIQYF
TRBJ1-2 TRBV30 few TRBD1 TGTGCCTGGAGTGTCTGGGGACAGGACTATGGCTACACCTTC CAWSVWGQDYGYTF
TRBJ1-1 TRBV5-1 few - TGCGCCAGCAGCCTGGTCAGGGGCCGGACTGAAGCTTTCTTT CASSLVRGRTEAFF
TRBJ2-1 TRBV10-1 - - TGCGCCAGCAGTGAGCCTCCCGGGGGAATCAATGAGCAGTTCTTC CASSEPPGGINEQFF
TRBJ1-6 TRBV3-1 - - TGTGCCAGCAGCCAAGAGGACGGGGGCTCCTATAATTCACCCCTCCACTTT CASSQEDGGSYNSPLHF
TRBJ1-1 TRBV3-1 - - TGTGCCAGCAGCCAAGTGGGAGCCACTGAAGCTTTCTTT CASSQVGATEAFF
TRBJ2-3 TRBV5-6 - TRBD2 TGTGCCAGCAGCTTTTGGGGGGGGGAGAGCACAGATACGCAGTATTTT CASSFWGGESTDTQYF
TRBJ2-1 TRBV20-1 - TRBD2 TGCAGTGCTAGAGATCCTAGCGGGAGGCTAACCTACAATGAGCAGTTCTTC CSARDPSGRLTYNEQFF
TRBJ2-3 TRBV2 - - TGTGCCAGCAGTGACCGTGGGAGGTTGGGAGATACGCAGTATTTT CASSDRGRLGDTQYF
TRBJ2-7 TRBV3-1 few TRBD2 TGTGCCAGCAGCCAAGGTTGGAGCGGGACCACCTACGAGCAGTACTTC CASSQGWSGTTYEQYF
TRBJ2-1 TRBV2 - - TGTGCCACAGTGCCAAGGTACTACAATGAGCAGTTCTTC CATVPRYYNEQFF
TRBJ1-5 TRBV4-2 few - TGTGCCAGCAGCCAAGATCAGGGCAGGGATCAGCCCCAGCATTTT CASSQDQGRDQPQHF
TRBJ1-2 TRBV6-1 - - TGTGCCAGCAGTGAAGGCGTCAGGCGTGGCTATGGCTACACCTTC CASSEGVRRGYGYTF
TRBJ1-5 TRBV20-1 - TRBD1 TGCAGTGCCGCGACAGGGAATAACAATCAGCCCCAGCATTTT CSAATGNNNQPQHF
TRBJ1-1 TRBV27 few TRBD1 TGTGCCAGCAGGACACCGGGACAGGGAAGCACTGAAGCTTTCTTT CASRTPGQGSTEAFF
TRBJ2-3 TRBV3-1 - TRBD2 TGTGCCAGCAGCCATCTCACGGGAGGAGATACGCAGTATTTT CASSHLTGGDTQYF